This T cell receptor beta chain emerged from a study of cytomegalovirus exposure and HLA in healthy donors. Primers: 60 Vbeta forward and 13 Jbeta reverse. Using immunoSEQ multiplex PCR, the repertoire was profiled, and TCRdb retains in-frame clones only, with some absent. The table has around 150,000 clones, roughly four fifths seen once. Trimming removed 1 base from V and 7 bases from J, with 12 bases in between. Germline V gene lookup returns CDR1 SGHRS and CDR2 YFSETQ. There are 15 residues in the CDR3. The chain employs TRBV5-1 and TRBJ1-6; perhaps TRBD1 as D (5 bases). Source material: PBMCs. The receptor was derived from a woman younger than 35 in good health and CMV-seronegative. The CDR3 here is CASSLSGSGNSPLHF. Written as DNA, the CDR3 is TGCGCCAGCAGCTTGTCAGGGTCAGGAAATTCACCCCTCCACTTT.